This T cell receptor beta chain was profiled in a study of CD8 T cells in ankylosing spondylitis. Each TCR beta library was made by quantitative 5'-RACE that incorporated molecular barcodes. TCRdb ran MiXCR on the 5' RACE reads and lists one entry per CDR3 protein. The table lists about 800,000 distinct CDR3 sequences, roughly 10% of them singletons. Germline CDR1 MNHEY, CDR2 SVGEGT. The CDR3 totals 12 residues. On this clonotype itself: Its antigen is unidentified. At one boundary the junction diverges from the germline segment, which might be a read error.

Study-wide results and caveats: What appeared characteristic of ankylosing spondylitis blood was a TCR beta motif of eight or nine highly homologous variants. Prior literature has documented some motif variants in synovial fluid and blood from reactive arthritis. Matched synovial fluid from ankylosing spondylitis patients was reported to be enriched for disease-linked clones. A CD8+ phenotype characterized the disease-linked clones, which were relatively rare in peripheral blood.

The sequencing sample was made of blood, either unsorted or a sorted T cell fraction (not recorded which). V and J are TRBV6-2 or TRBV6-3 and TRBJ2-1; a weak D match, TRBD1 (6 bases). The sequence came from a male donor with ankylosing spondylitis. In DNA form, the CDR3 reads TGTGCCAGCAGTTTCCTCCGACAGGAGCTGTTCTTC. It codes for CASSFLRQELFF.